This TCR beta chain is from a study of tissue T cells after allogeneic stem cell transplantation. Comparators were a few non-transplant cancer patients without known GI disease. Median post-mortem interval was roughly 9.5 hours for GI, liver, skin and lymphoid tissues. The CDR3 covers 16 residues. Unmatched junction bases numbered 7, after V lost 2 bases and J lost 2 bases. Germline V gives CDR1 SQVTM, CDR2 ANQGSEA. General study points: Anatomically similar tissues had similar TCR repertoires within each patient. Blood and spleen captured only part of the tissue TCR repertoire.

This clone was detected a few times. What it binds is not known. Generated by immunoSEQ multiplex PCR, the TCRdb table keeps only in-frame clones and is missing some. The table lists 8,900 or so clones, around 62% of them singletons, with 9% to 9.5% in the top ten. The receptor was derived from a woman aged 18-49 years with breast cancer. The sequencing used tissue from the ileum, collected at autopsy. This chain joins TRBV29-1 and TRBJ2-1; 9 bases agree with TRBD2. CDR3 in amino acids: CSVESRLAGTYNEQFF. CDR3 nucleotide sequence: TGCAGCGTTGAATCTAGGCTAGCGGGGACCTACAATGAGCAGTTCTTC.